This T cell receptor (beta chain) was sequenced during a study of T cells after yellow fever vaccination. TCRdb reanalysed the 5' RACE reads using MiXCR and keeps one entry per CDR3 protein. The profile shows 500,000 to 650,000 distinct CDR3 sequences, approximately 16% of them singletons. From germline, CDR1 is MNHEY and CDR2 SVGEGT. V shed 5 bases and J shed 6 bases, with 14 bases lying between them. CDR3 length equals 14 residues. Overall study results and limits: Booster sampling recovered most clones from primary vaccination (96% CD4, roughly 88% CD8).

With respect to this clonotype: What it binds is unknown.

The source was PBMCs, collected 5 days after the first yellow fever vaccination. This chain uses TRBV6-2 or TRBV6-3 with TRBJ1-5; D not resolved. This receptor was obtained from a man aged 18 to 30 who received the YFV17D yellow fever vaccine. CDR3 in DNA: TGTGCCAGCAGTCATCGGGCCCACGGTCAGCCCCAGCATTTT. As protein: CASSHRAHGQPQHF.